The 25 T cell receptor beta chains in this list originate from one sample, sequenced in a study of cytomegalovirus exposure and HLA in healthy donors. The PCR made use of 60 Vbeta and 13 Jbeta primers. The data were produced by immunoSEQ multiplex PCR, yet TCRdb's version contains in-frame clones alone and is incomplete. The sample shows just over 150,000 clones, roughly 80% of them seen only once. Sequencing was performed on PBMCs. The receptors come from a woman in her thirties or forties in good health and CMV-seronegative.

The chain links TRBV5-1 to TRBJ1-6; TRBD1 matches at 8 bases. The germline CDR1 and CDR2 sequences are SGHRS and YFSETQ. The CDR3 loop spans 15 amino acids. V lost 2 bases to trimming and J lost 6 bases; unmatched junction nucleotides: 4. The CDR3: CASSLRQGSNSPLHF. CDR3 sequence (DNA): TGCGCCAGCAGCTTACGACAGGGGAGTAATTCACCCCTCCACTTT.

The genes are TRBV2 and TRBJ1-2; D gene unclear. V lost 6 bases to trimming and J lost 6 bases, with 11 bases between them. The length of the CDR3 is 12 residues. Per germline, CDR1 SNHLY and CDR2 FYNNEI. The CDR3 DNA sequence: TGTGCCAGCAGCGAGCTACGAGATGGCTACACCTTC. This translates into CASSELRDGYTF.

Here the CDR3 reads CASSLLVTGRLQRMNTEAFF. CDR3 sequence (DNA): TGTGCCAGCAGCTTGTTGGTGACAGGCCGACTCCAGAGAATGAACACTGAAGCTTTCTTT. The chain is built from TRBV5-4 and TRBJ1-1, with D possibly being TRBD1 (6 bases). Germline CDR1 SGHNT, CDR2 YYREEE (reference sequence). The CDR3 has 20 amino acids. V shed 1 base and J shed 0 bases, with 25 bases lying between them.

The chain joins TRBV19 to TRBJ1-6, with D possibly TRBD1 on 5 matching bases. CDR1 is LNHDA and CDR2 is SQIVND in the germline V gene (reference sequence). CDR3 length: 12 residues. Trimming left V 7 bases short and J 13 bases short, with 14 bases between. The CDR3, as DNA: TGTGCCAGTACCCAGGGTTCTTCCCCCCTCCACTTT. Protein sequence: CASTQGSSPLHF.

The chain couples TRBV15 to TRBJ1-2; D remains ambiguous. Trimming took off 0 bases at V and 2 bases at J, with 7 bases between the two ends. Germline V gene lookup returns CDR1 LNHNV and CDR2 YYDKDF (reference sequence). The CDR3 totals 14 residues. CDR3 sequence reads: CATSRDRRNYGYTF. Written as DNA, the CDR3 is TGTGCCACCAGCAGAGATCGCAGGAACTATGGCTACACCTTC.

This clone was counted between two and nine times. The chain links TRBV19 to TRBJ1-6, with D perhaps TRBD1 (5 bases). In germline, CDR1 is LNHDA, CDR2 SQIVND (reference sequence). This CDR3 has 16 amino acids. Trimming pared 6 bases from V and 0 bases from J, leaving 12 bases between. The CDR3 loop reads CASRSRASSYNSPLHF. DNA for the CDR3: TGTGCCAGTAGATCCAGGGCGAGCTCCTATAATTCACCCCTCCACTTT.

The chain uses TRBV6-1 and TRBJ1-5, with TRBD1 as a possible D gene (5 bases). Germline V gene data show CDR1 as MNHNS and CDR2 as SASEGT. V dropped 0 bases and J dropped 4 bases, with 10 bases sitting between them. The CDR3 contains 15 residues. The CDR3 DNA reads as TGTGCCAGCAGTGAAGCGGGCAGGGAAAATCAGCCCCAGCATTTT. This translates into CASSEAGRENQPQHF.

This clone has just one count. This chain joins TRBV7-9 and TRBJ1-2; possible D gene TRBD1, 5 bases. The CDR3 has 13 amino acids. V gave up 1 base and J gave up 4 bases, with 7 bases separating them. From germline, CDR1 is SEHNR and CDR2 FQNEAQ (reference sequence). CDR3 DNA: TGTGCCAGCAGCTTAGAGGGGATCTATGGCTACACCTTC. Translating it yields CASSLEGIYGYTF.

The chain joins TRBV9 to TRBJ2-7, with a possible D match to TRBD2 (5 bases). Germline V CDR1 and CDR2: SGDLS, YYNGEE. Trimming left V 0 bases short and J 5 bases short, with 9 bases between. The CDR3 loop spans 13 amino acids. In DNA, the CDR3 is TGTGCCAGCAGCGTAGGTGGACTGGACGAGCAGTACTTC. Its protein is CASSVGGLDEQYF.

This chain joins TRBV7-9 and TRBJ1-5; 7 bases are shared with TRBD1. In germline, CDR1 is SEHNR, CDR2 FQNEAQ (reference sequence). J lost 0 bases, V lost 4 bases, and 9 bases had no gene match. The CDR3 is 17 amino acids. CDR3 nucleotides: TGTGCCAGCAGCTCCGACAGGGAGCAAAATAGCAATCAGCCCCAGCATTTT. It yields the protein CASSSDREQNSNQPQHF.

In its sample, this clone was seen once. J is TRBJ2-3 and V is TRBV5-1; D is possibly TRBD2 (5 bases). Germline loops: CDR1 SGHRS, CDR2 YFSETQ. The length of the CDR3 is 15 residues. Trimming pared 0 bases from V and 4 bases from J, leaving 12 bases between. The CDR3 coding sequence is TGCGCCAGCAGCTTGGGGGTAGGCGGGCCAGATACGCAGTATTTT. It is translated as CASSLGVGGPDTQYF. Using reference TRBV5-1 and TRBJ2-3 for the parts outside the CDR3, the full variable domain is KAGVTQTPRYLIKTRGQQVTLSCSPISGHRSVSWYQQTPGQGLQFLFEYFSETQRNKGNFPGRFSGRQFSNSRSEMNVSTLELGDSALYLCASSLGVGGPDTQYFGPGTRLTVL.

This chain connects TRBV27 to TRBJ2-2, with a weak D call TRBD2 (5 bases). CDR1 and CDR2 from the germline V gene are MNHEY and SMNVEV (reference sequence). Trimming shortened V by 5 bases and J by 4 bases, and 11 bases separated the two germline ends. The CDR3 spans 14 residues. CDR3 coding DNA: TGTGCCAGCAGTCTAGCTCTGGGCACCGGGGAGCTGTTTTTT. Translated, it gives CASSLALGTGELFF.

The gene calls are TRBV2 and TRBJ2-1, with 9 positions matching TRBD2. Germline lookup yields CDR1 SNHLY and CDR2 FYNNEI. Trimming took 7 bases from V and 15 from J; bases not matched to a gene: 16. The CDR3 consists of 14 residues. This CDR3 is CASIGLAGNSARFF. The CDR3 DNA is TGTGCCAGCATTGGTCTAGCGGGGAATTCGGCTCGGTTCTTC. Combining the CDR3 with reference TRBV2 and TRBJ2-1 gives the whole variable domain EPEVTQTPSHQVTQMGQEVILRCVPISNHLYFYWYRQILGQKVEFLVSFYNNEISEKSEIFDDQFSVERPDGSNFTLKIRSTKLEDSAMYFCASIGLAGNSARFFGPGTRLTVL.

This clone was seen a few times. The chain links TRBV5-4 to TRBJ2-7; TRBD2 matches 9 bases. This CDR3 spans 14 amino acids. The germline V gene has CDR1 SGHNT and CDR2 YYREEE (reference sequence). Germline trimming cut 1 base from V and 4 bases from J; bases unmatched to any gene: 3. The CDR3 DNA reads TGTGCCAGCAGCTTGTTAGCGGGGGAGTACGAGCAGTACTTC. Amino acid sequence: CASSLLAGEYEQYF.

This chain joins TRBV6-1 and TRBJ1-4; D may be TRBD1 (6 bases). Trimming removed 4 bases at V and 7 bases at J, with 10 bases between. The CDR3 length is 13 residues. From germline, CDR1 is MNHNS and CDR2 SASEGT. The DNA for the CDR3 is TGTGCCAGCAGTGGACAGGACGGTGAAAAACTGTTTTTT. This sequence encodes CASSGQDGEKLFF.

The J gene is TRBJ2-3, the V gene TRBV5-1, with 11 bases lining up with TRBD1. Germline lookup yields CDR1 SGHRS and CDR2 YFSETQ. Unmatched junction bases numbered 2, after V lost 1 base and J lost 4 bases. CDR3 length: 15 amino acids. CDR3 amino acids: CASSLPGQGADTQYF. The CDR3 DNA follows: TGCGCCAGCAGCTTGCCGGGACAGGGGGCAGATACGCAGTATTTT. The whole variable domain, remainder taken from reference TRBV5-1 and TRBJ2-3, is KAGVTQTPRYLIKTRGQQVTLSCSPISGHRSVSWYQQTPGQGLQFLFEYFSETQRNKGNFPGRFSGRQFSNSRSEMNVSTLELGDSALYLCASSLPGQGADTQYFGPGTRLTVL.

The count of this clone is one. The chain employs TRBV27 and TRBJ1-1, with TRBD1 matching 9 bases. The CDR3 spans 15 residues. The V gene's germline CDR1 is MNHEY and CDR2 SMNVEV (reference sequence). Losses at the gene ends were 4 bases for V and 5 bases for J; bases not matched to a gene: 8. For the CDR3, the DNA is TGTGCCAGCAGTTCTAATGGACAGGGGTATACTGAAGCTTTCTTT. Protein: CASSSNGQGYTEAFF.

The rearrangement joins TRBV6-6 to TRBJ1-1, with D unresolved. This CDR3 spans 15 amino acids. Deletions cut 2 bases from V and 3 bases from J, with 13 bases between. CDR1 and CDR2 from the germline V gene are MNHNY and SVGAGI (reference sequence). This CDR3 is CASSYGDWRDTEAFF. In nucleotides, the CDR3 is TGTGCCAGCAGTTACGGCGATTGGAGGGACACTGAAGCTTTCTTT.

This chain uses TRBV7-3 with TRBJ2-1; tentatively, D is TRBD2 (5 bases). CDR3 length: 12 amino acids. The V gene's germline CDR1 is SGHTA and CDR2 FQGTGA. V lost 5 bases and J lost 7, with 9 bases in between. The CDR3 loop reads CASSPGDNEQFF. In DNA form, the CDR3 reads TGTGCCAGCAGCCCCGGGGATAATGAGCAGTTCTTC.

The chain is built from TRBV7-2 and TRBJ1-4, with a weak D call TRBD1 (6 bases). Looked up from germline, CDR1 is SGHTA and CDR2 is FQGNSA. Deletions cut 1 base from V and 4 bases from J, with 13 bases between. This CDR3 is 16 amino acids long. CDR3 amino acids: CASSLGRAGVNEKLFF. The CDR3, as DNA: TGTGCCAGCAGCTTAGGACGGGCAGGGGTTAATGAAAAACTGTTTTTT.

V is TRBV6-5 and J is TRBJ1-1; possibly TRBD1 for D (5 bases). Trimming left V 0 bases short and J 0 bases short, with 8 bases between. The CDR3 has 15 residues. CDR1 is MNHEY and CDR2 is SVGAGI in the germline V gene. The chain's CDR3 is CASSYSGRVNTEAFF. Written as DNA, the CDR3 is TGTGCCAGCAGTTACTCGGGCAGGGTGAACACTGAAGCTTTCTTT.

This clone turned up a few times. In DNA form, the CDR3 reads TGTGCCACCAGCGTCCGGACAGTTGCTCAGCCCCAGCATTTT. This codes for CATSVRTVAQPQHF. This chain connects TRBV15 to TRBJ1-5; perhaps TRBD1 as D (6 bases). Trimming shortened V by 5 bases and J by 6 bases, and 14 bases separated the two germline ends. Per germline, CDR1 LNHNV and CDR2 YYDKDF (reference sequence). The CDR3 sequence is 14 residues long.

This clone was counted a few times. CDR3 residues: CASSQETWGPAFF. CDR3 DNA: TGCGCCAGCAGCCAAGAAACCTGGGGGCCAGCTTTCTTT. This rearrangement joins TRBV4-1 to TRBJ1-1, with D maybe TRBD1 (6 bases). The CDR3 has 13 residues. V was cut by 0 bases and J by 10 bases, with 12 bases left in between. Germline CDR1 reads MGHRA; CDR2 reads YSYEKL.

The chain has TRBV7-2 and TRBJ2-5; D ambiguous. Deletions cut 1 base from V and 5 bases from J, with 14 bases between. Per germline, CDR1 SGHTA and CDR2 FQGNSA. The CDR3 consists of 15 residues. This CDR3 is CASSLGASLWETQYF. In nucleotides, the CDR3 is TGTGCCAGCAGCTTAGGGGCCAGCTTATGGGAGACCCAGTACTTC.

The CDR3 reads CASSLNNAIAQETQYF. The CDR3 DNA sequence: TGTGCCAGCAGCTTAAATAACGCCATAGCTCAAGAGACCCAGTACTTC. The chain has TRBV7-6 and TRBJ2-5; D unclear. The germline V gene has CDR1 SGHVS and CDR2 FNYEAQ. The CDR3 runs to 16 residues. V was pared by 2 bases and J by 2 bases, with 15 bases between.